The next 20 T cell receptor beta chains were all read from a single sample in a study of identical twins. TCRdb itself ran the 5' RACE reads through MiXCR, one entry per CDR3 protein. The data show hundreds of thousands of distinct CDR3 sequences, with around 21% seen just once and 4.3% held by the top ten. These sequences were also reported in another study, on T cells expressing NK-cell markers.

Sequenced sample: PBMCs. The source is a woman aged 18-29 years in good health.

V and J are TRBV5-1 and TRBJ2-1; D gene unclear. The CDR3 loop spans 14 amino acids. Trimming took 5 bases from V and 0 from J, leaving 9 bases between them. Germline V gene data show CDR1 as SGHRS and CDR2 as YFSETQ. Written as DNA, the CDR3 is TGCGCCAGCAGGGTCTCCCCCTCCTACAATGAGCAGTTCTTC. Residues: CASRVSPSYNEQFF.

A few counts support this clonotype. The J gene is TRBJ1-5, the V gene TRBV20-1; D possibly corresponds to TRBD1 (6 bases). The CDR3 is 14 amino acids. CDR1 and CDR2 from the germline V gene are DFQATT and SNEGSKA (reference sequence). Trimming removed 0 bases at V and 9 bases at J, with 15 bases between. The DNA for the CDR3 is TGCAGTGCTAGAGATTTGGGGCAAGGGGGGCCCCAGCATTTT. Protein product: CSARDLGQGGPQHF.

This sequence joins TRBV12-3 or TRBV12-4 and TRBJ1-1; no definite D call. V shed 5 bases and J shed 3 bases, with 13 bases lying between them. CDR3 size: 14 residues. In DNA, the CDR3 is TGTGCCAGCAGTCGTGATGCGGGATACACTGAAGCTTTCTTT. This translates into CASSRDAGYTEAFF.

This sequence joins TRBV6-6 and TRBJ2-1, with D possibly TRBD2 on 5 matching bases. Germline V gives CDR1 MNHNY, CDR2 SVGAGI (reference sequence). This CDR3 is 13 amino acids long. The V gene lost 0 bases and the J gene lost 8 bases, with 8 bases spanning the gap. CDR3 protein: CASSYSYGDEQFF. The CDR3 bases are TGTGCCAGCAGTTACTCTTACGGGGATGAGCAGTTCTTC.

The V gene is TRBV29-1, the J gene TRBJ2-7; D uncertain. Looked up from germline, CDR1 is SQVTM and CDR2 is ANQGSEA. V was shortened by 3 bases and J by 4 bases, with 10 bases between the two germline ends. The CDR3 spans 12 residues. The CDR3: CSVDSGSYEQYF. CDR3 DNA sequence: TGCAGCGTTGACTCGGGCAGTTACGAGCAGTACTTC.

The chain is built from TRBV5-6 and TRBJ2-3; D gene unclear. The V gene lost 3 bases and the J gene lost 4 bases, with 15 bases spanning the gap. The CDR3 runs to 15 residues. The V gene's germline CDR1 is SGHDT and CDR2 YYEEEE. CDR3 region: CASSYAARTSDTQYF. The CDR3 coding sequence is TGTGCCAGCAGCTACGCCGCAAGGACCTCAGATACGCAGTATTTT.

The rearrangement uses TRBV2 and TRBJ2-7; no clear D. The length of the CDR3 is 13 residues. Germline assignment: CDR1 SNHLY and CDR2 FYNNEI. Trimming took 4 bases from V and 6 from J, leaving 13 bases between them. The CDR3 here is CASSARTPGEQYF. For the CDR3, the DNA is TGTGCCAGCAGTGCCCGGACGCCCGGCGAGCAGTACTTC. Drawing the rest from reference TRBV2 and TRBJ2-7, the complete variable domain is EPEVTQTPSHQVTQMGQEVILRCVPISNHLYFYWYRQILGQKVEFLVSFYNNEISEKSEIFDDQFSVERPDGSNFTLKIRSTKLEDSAMYFCASSARTPGEQYFGPGTRLTVT.

This clonotype was found a few times. The chain links TRBV12-3 or TRBV12-4 to TRBJ2-7; 10 nucleotides agree with TRBD1. The CDR3 has 16 amino acids. Trimming cost V 4 bases and J 1 base; bases outside gene matches: 7. CDR3 region: CASSSPRDRGSYEQYF. The CDR3 DNA follows: TGTGCCAGCAGTTCACCCCGGGACAGGGGTTCCTACGAGCAGTACTTC.

The chain carries TRBV5-1 and TRBJ2-1, with D possibly TRBD2 on 6 matching bases. Germline CDR1 SGHRS, CDR2 YFSETQ. The V end was cut by 3 bases, the J end by 0 bases, with 16 bases between. This CDR3 is built from 17 residues. The CDR3: CASSSGEAGGSYNEQFF. For the CDR3, the DNA is TGCGCCAGCAGCTCAGGTGAGGCCGGGGGCTCCTACAATGAGCAGTTCTTC. Based on the CDR3 plus reference TRBV5-1 and TRBJ2-1, the full variable domain is KAGVTQTPRYLIKTRGQQVTLSCSPISGHRSVSWYQQTPGQGLQFLFEYFSETQRNKGNFPGRFSGRQFSNSRSEMNVSTLELGDSALYLCASSSGEAGGSYNEQFFGPGTRLTVL.

In its sample, this clonotype was seen a few times. This chain connects TRBV7-9 to TRBJ2-2; 9 bases align to TRBD1. The length of the CDR3 is 15 residues. Trimming at V came to 5 bases and at J to 7 bases, leaving 8 bases not matched to a gene. Germline CDR1 reads SEHNR; CDR2 reads FQNEAQ (reference sequence). The CDR3 sequence: CASSAGTGSNGELFF. For the CDR3, the DNA is TGTGCCAGCAGCGCCGGGACAGGGTCGAACGGGGAGCTGTTTTTT.

The rearrangement joins TRBV12-3 or TRBV12-4 to TRBJ1-4, with 7 bases aligning to TRBD1. J lost 8 bases, V lost 5 bases, and 8 bases had no gene match. The CDR3 is 14 amino acids. The CDR3 spells CASSPGGVEEKLFF. CDR3 nucleotides: TGTGCCAGCAGTCCAGGGGGGGTGGAGGAAAAACTGTTTTTT.

This clonotype was seen repeatedly, ten times or more. The chain joins TRBV12-3 or TRBV12-4 to TRBJ1-1, with a weak D call TRBD1 (5 bases). V was pared by 6 bases and J by 11 bases, with 16 bases between. CDR3 length equals 12 residues. CDR3 residues: CASSSLGGTAFF. Written as DNA, the CDR3 is TGTGCCAGCAGCTCCTTAGGTGGGACGGCTTTCTTT.

The chain links TRBV20-1 to TRBJ2-2, with D possibly matching TRBD2 (5 bases). The CDR3 covers 14 residues. V lost 7 bases, J lost 4 bases, and 16 bases lay in between. Germline V gene data show CDR1 as DFQATT and CDR2 as SNEGSKA (reference sequence). The CDR3 nucleotides are TGCAGTGTTATTAAAAGCGGATCCACCGGGGAGCTGTTTTTT. It yields the protein CSVIKSGSTGELFF.

This clonotype has at least ten counts. This chain joins TRBV12-3 or TRBV12-4 and TRBJ2-2; a weak D match, TRBD2 (6 bases). The length of the CDR3 is 16 residues. The V and J ends lost 6 bases and 7 bases respectively, with 21 bases between them. As DNA, the CDR3 is TGTGCCAGCAGATTTCAGGGCAGCGGGCAACACGGGGAGCTGTTTTTT. As protein: CASRFQGSGQHGELFF.

This clonotype turned up a few times. The chain recombines TRBV2 with TRBJ2-1, with TRBD2 identical over 7 bases. Germline V gene data show CDR1 as SNHLY and CDR2 as FYNNEI. The junction had 14 bases not matched to a gene; V was cut back by 7 bases and J by 5 bases. The CDR3 is 16 amino acids. The CDR3 reads CASTERGGSNHNEQFF. The CDR3, as DNA: TGTGCCAGCACCGAGCGGGGCGGGAGTAACCACAATGAGCAGTTCTTC.

This clonotype has ten or more counts. The CDR3 bases are TGCGCCAGCAGCTTGGCCGAAGGGACGGGAAGCACAGATACGCAGTATTTT. Protein: CASSLAEGTGSTDTQYF. The chain has TRBV5-1 and TRBJ2-3; D tentatively fits TRBD1 or TRBD2 (5 bases each). This CDR3 has 17 amino acids. The V gene's germline CDR1 is SGHRS and CDR2 YFSETQ. V gave up 0 bases and J gave up 0 bases, with 14 bases separating them.

The gene calls are TRBV3-1 and TRBJ2-5; 8 bases map to TRBD2. This CDR3 has 15 residues. Germline loops: CDR1 LGHDT, CDR2 YNNKEL (reference sequence). V trimming: 4 bases; J trimming: 4 bases; junction bases outside the gene matches: 8. CDR3 sequence (DNA): TGTGCCAGCAGCCTCCCGGGACTAGGGTTAGAGACCCAGTACTTC. This gives the protein CASSLPGLGLETQYF.

The V and J genes are TRBV5-5 and TRBJ2-7, with D unresolved. The CDR3 sequence is 13 residues long. Germline assignment: CDR1 SGHKS and CDR2 YYEKEE (reference sequence). V shed 3 bases and J shed 1 base, with 8 bases lying between them. Here the CDR3 reads CASSSVQSYEQYF. CDR3 nucleotide sequence: TGTGCCAGCAGCTCGGTACAGTCCTACGAGCAGTACTTC.

This clonotype was counted many times. The V gene is TRBV29-1, the J gene TRBJ2-1; 7 nucleotides match TRBD2. This CDR3 spans 14 amino acids. CDR1 is SQVTM and CDR2 is ANQGSEA in the germline V gene. J lost 0 bases, V lost 4 bases, and 3 bases had no gene match. The CDR3: CSVAGGSSYNEQFF. The CDR3 DNA reads as TGCAGCGTTGCCGGCGGGAGCTCCTACAATGAGCAGTTCTTC.

In its sample, this clonotype was seen many times. The chain links TRBV10-3 to TRBJ2-2; D is undetermined. CDR1 and CDR2 from the germline V gene are ENHRY and SYGVKD. V lost 1 base and J lost 0, with 6 bases in between. CDR3 length: 15 amino acids. The CDR3 spells CAISEWSTNTGELFF. DNA for the CDR3: TGTGCCATCAGTGAGTGGTCGACGAACACCGGGGAGCTGTTTTTT.